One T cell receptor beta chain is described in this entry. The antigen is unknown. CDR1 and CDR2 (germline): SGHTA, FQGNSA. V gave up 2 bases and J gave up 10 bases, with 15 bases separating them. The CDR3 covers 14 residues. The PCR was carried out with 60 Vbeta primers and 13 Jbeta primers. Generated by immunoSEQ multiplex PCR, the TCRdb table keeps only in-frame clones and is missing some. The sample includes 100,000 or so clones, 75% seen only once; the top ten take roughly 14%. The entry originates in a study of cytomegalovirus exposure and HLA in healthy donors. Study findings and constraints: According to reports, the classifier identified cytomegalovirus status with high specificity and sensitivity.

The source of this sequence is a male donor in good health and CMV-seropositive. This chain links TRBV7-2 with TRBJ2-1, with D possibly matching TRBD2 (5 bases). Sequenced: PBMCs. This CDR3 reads CASSLTMDSPEQFF. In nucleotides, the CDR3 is TGTGCCAGCAGCTTAACGATGGACTCCCCAGAGCAGTTCTTC.